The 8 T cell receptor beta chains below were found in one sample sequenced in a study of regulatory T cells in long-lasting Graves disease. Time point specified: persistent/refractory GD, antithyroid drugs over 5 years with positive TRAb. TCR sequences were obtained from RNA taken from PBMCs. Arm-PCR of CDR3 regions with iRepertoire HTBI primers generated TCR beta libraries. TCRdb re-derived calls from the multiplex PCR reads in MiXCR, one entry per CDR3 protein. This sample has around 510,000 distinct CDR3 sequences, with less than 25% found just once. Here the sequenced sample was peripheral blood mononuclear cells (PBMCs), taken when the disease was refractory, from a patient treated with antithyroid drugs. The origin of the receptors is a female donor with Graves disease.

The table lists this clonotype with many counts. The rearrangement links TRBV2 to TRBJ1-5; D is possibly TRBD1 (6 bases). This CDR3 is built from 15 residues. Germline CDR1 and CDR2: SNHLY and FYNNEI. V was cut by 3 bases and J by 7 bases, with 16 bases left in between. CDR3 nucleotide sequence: TGTGCCAGCAGTGAGTCTGGGGGAACAGGGCAGCCCCAGCATTTT. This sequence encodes CASSESGGTGQPQHF.

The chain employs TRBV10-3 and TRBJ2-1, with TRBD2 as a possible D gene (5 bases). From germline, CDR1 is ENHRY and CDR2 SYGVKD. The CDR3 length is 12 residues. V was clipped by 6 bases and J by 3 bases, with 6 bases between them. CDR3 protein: CAIRAGYNEQFF. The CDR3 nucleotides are TGTGCCATCAGGGCGGGCTACAATGAGCAGTTCTTC.

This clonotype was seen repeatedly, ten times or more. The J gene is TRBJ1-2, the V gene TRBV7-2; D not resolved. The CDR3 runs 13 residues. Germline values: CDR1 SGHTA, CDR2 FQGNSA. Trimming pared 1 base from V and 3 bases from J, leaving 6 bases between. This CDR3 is CASSLEADYGYTF. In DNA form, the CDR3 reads TGTGCCAGCAGCTTAGAGGCCGACTATGGCTACACCTTC.

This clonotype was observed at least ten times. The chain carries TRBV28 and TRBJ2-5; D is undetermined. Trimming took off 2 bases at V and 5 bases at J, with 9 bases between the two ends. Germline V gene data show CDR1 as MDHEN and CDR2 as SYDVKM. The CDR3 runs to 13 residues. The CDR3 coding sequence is TGTGCCAGCAGTTTAAGCAACCGGGAGACCCAGTACTTC. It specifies CASSLSNRETQYF.

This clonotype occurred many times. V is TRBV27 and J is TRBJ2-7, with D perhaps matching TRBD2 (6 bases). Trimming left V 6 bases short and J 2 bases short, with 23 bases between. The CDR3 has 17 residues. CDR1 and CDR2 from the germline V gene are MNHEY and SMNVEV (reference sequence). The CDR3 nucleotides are TGTGCCAGCAGGACCGAGGCCGCGGGGTACTCTACCTACGAGCAGTACTTC. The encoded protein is CASRTEAAGYSTYEQYF.

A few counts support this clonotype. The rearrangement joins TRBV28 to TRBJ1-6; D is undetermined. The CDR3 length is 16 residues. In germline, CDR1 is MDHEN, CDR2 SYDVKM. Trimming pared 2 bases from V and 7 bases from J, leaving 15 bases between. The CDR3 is CASSLLGFLRNSPLHF. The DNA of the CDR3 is TGTGCCAGCAGTTTACTAGGGTTCCTGCGGAATTCACCCCTCCACTTT. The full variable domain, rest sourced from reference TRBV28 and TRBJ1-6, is DVKVTQSSRYLVKRTGEKVFLECVQDMDHENMFWYRQDPGLGLRLIYFSYDVKMKEKGDIPEGYSVSREKKERFSLILESASTNQTSMYLCASSLLGFLRNSPLHFGNGTRLTVT.

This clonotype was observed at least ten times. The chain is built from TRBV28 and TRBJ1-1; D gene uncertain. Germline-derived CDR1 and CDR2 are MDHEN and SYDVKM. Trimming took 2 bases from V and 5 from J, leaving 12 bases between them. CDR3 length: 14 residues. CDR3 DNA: TGTGCCAGCAGTTTAGCCGGGGTGGAGACTGAAGCTTTCTTT. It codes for CASSLAGVETEAFF.

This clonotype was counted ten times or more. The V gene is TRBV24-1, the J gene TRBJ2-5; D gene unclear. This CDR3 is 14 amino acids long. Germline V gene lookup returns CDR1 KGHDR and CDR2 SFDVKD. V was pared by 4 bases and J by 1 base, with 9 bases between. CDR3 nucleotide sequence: TGTGCCACCAGTGAACCGGGCCGCCAAGAGACCCAGTACTTC. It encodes CATSEPGRQETQYF.